The 9 T cell receptor beta chains presented below share a single source sample, sequenced in a study of early T cells in non-severe SARS-CoV-2 infection. TCRdb re-called the 5' RACE reads with MiXCR, one entry per CDR3 protein. The data contain about 26,000 distinct CDR3 sequences, approximately 4.1% of them singletons. Sequences were obtained from whole blood. The source is an adult who was a healthcare worker with PCR-confirmed SARS-CoV-2 infection or an uninfected control (not recorded which).

This clonotype was detected many times. The chain links TRBV6-1 to TRBJ1-5; D remains unclear. Deletions cut 1 base from V and 4 bases from J, with 14 bases between. This CDR3 contains 16 residues. From germline, CDR1 is MNHNS and CDR2 SASEGT. The DNA for the CDR3 is TGTGCCAGCAGTGAAGGTGGCTGGGAGATAAATCAGCCCCAGCATTTT. It specifies CASSEGGWEINQPQHF.

This clonotype was recorded many times. The rearrangement joins TRBV20-1 to TRBJ2-1, with 9 bases aligning to TRBD1. From germline, CDR1 is DFQATT and CDR2 SNEGSKA (reference sequence). The CDR3 is 16 amino acids. Trimming cost V 2 bases and J 8 bases; bases outside gene matches: 13. The CDR3 protein is CSARIPGQGTNDEQFF. CDR3 nucleotide sequence: TGCAGTGCTAGAATACCGGGACAGGGCACAAATGATGAGCAGTTCTTC.

Ten or more counts support this clonotype. The V and J genes are TRBV30 and TRBJ2-5, with 7 positions matching TRBD2. This CDR3 contains 13 residues. The germline V gene has CDR1 GTSNPN and CDR2 SVGIG (reference sequence). The V gene end was trimmed by 1 base and the J gene end by 4 bases; junction bases not matched to a gene: 3. DNA of the CDR3: TGTGCCTGGAGTGCTATAGCGGGAGAGACCCAGTACTTC. Protein: CAWSAIAGETQYF.

This clonotype was observed many times. This chain uses TRBV6-2 or TRBV6-3 with TRBJ2-1, with 10 bases fitting TRBD2. The CDR3 covers 17 residues. The junction had 12 bases not matched to a gene; V was cut back by 2 bases and J by 8 bases. Germline V gene sequence: CDR1 MNHEY, CDR2 SVGEGT. The DNA for the CDR3 is TGTGCCAGCAGTTACCCTAACCATCTAGCGGGAGTTGATGAGCAGTTCTTC. It encodes CASSYPNHLAGVDEQFF.

The rearrangement joins TRBV29-1 to TRBJ2-7; 9 bases fit TRBD2. Germline CDR1 reads SQVTM; CDR2 reads ANQGSEA. V dropped 7 bases and J dropped 0; count of bases not matched to a gene: 7. The CDR3 extends over 14 amino acids. CDR3 in amino acids: CSASSGISSYEQYF. In DNA form, the CDR3 reads TGCAGCGCCTCTAGCGGGATCTCCTCCTACGAGCAGTACTTC.

This clonotype was counted at least ten times. The J gene is TRBJ2-6, the V gene TRBV12-5; D call uncertain. The V end lost 3 bases, the J end lost 0 bases, and 12 bases lay between the germline ends. CDR1 and CDR2 from the germline V gene are LGHNT and FRNRAP. The CDR3 is 17 residues long. The CDR3 region has the DNA TGTGCTAGTGGTTTTGAAGCTGTGAGCTCTGGGGCCAACGTCCTGACTTTC. Translation gives CASGFEAVSSGANVLTF.

The chain is built from TRBV7-3 and TRBJ1-5; D is undetermined. Deletions cut 5 bases from V and 2 bases from J, with 16 bases between. This CDR3 is built from 16 residues. Germline V gives CDR1 SGHTA, CDR2 FQGTGA. CDR3 in amino acids: CASSPQAGIGNQPQHF. CDR3 in DNA: TGTGCCAGCAGCCCGCAAGCGGGAATCGGCAATCAGCCCCAGCATTTT.

The genes are TRBV20-1 and TRBJ1-2; D unresolved. Trimming cost V 3 bases and J 3 bases, with 14 bases left between them. Germline-derived CDR1 and CDR2 are DFQATT and SNEGSKA (reference sequence). CDR3 length: 14 amino acids. CDR3 loop: CSASGTGTHYGYTF. In DNA, the CDR3 is TGCAGTGCTAGCGGTACCGGAACCCACTATGGCTACACCTTC.

Only a few counts were recorded for this clonotype. This chain uses TRBV12-3 or TRBV12-4 with TRBJ2-2; 13 bases are a match to TRBD2. The CDR3 extends over 19 amino acids. The trim removed 6 bases at V and 4 bases at J, leaving 14 bases unmatched. The CDR3 DNA reads as TGTGCCAGCAGCCCTACTAGCGGGAGGGCCGGTGGTCGCACCGGGGAGCTGTTTTTT. Its translation: CASSPTSGRAGGRTGELFF.